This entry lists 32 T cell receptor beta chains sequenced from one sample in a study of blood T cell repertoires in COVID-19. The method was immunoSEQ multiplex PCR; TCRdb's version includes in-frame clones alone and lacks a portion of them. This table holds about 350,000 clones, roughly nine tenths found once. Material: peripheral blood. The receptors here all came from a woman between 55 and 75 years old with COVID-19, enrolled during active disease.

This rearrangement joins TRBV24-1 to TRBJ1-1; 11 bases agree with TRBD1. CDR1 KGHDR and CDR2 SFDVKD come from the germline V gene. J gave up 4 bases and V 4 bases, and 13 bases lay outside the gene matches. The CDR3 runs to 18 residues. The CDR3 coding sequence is TGTGCCACCAGTGACTCCGCGACCAGGACAGGGGGCCGCACTGAAGCTTTCTTT. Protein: CATSDSATRTGGRTEAFF.

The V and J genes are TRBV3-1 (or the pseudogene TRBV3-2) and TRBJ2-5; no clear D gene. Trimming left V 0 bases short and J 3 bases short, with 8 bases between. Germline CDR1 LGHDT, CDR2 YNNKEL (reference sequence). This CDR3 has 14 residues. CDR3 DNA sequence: TGTGCCAGCAGCCAAGAAATTCCCAAAGAGACCCAGTACTTC. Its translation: CASSQEIPKETQYF.

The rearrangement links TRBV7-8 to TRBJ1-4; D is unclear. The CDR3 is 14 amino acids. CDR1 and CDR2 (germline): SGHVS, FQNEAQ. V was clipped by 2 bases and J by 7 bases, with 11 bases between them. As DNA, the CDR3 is TGTGCCAGCAGCTTATCACCGACGGGTGAAAAACTGTTTTTT. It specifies CASSLSPTGEKLFF.

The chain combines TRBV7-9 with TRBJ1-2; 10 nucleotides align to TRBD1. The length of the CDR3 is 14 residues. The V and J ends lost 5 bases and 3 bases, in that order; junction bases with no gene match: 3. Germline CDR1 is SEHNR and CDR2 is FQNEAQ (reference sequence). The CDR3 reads CASSRTGGDYGYTF. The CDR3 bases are TGTGCCAGCAGCCGGACAGGGGGGGACTATGGCTACACCTTC.

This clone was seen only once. CDR3 in DNA: TGTGCCAGCAGCAAAGAGAGTTTAGGCAGGGAGGTTCGCAATCAGCCCCAGCATTTT. Protein sequence: CASSKESLGREVRNQPQHF. The J gene is TRBJ1-5, the V gene TRBV21-1. TRBV21-1 is tagged as a pseudogene. This CDR3 spans 19 amino acids.

The CDR3 is CASSWDRAIQYF. CDR3 coding DNA: TGTGCCAGCAGCTGGGACAGGGCCATTCAGTACTTC. The J gene is TRBJ2-4, the V gene TRBV7-9, with 9 bases fitting TRBD1. Unmatched junction bases numbered 1, after V lost 4 bases and J lost 9 bases. Per germline, CDR1 SEHNR and CDR2 FQNEAQ (reference sequence). This CDR3 is 12 amino acids long.

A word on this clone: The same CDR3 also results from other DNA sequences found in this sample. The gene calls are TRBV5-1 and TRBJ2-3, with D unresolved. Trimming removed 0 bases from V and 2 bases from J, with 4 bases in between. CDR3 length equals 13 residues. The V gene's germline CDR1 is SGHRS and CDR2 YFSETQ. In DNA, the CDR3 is TGCGCCAGCAGCTTGGGGCACACAGATACGCAGTATTTT. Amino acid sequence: CASSLGHTDTQYF.

CDR3 loop: CASNSGGRDYGYTF. The CDR3 bases are TGCGCCAGCAACTCCGGCGGCAGGGACTATGGCTACACCTTC. The chain is built from TRBV5-1 and TRBJ1-2; D might be TRBD1 (5 bases). The ends were cut back, 6 bases at V and 3 bases at J, with 15 bases in the middle. CDR3 length: 14 residues. Germline V gene data show CDR1 as SGHRS and CDR2 as YFSETQ.

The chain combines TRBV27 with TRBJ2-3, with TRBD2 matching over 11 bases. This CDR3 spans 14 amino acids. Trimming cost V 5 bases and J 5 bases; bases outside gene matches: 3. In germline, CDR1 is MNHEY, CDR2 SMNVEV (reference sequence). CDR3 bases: TGTGCCAGCAGTCCCCTAGCGGGGGGAGATACGCAGTATTTT. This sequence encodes CASSPLAGGDTQYF.

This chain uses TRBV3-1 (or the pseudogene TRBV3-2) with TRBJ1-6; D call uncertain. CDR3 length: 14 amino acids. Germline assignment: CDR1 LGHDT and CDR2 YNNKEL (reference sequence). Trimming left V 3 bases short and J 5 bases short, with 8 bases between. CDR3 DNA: TGTGCCAGCAGCCAGTACACTAATAATTCACCCCTCCACTTT. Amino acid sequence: CASSQYTNNSPLHF.

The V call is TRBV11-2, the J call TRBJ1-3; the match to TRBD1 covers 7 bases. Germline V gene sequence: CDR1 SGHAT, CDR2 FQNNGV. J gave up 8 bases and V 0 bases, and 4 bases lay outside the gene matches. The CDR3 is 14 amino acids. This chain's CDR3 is CASSLDQGGDTIYF. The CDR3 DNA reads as TGTGCCAGCAGCTTAGACCAGGGGGGAGACACCATATATTTT. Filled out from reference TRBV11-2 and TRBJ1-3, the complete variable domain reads EAGVAQSPRYKIIEKRQSVAFWCNPISGHATLYWYQQILGQGPKLLIQFQNNGVVDDSQLPKDRFSAERLKGVDSTLKIQPAKLEDSAVYLCASSLDQGGDTIYFGEGSWLTVV.

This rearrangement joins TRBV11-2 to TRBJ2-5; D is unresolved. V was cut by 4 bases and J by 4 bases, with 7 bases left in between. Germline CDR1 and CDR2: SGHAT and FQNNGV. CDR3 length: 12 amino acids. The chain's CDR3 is CASSSLPETQYF. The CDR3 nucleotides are TGTGCCAGCAGCTCCCTTCCAGAGACCCAGTACTTC. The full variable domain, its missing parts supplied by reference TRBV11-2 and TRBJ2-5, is EAGVAQSPRYKIIEKRQSVAFWCNPISGHATLYWYQQILGQGPKLLIQFQNNGVVDDSQLPKDRFSAERLKGVDSTLKIQPAKLEDSAVYLCASSSLPETQYFGPGTRLLVL.

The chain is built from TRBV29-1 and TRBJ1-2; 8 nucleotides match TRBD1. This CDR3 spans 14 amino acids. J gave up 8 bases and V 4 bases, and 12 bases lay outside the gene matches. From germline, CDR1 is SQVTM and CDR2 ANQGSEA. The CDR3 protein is CSVAHGQGAGGYTF. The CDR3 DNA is TGCAGCGTTGCCCACGGCCAGGGGGCTGGAGGCTACACCTTC. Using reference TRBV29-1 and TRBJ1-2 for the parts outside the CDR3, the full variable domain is SAVISQKPSRDICQRGTSLTIQCQVDSQVTMMFWYRQQPGQSLTLIATANQGSEATYESGFVIDKFPISRPNLTFSTLTVSNMSPEDSSIYLCSVAHGQGAGGYTFGSGTRLTVV.

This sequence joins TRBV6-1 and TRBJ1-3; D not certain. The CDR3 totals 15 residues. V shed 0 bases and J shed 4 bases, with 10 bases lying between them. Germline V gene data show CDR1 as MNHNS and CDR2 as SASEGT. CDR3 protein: CASSEAAGHGNTIYF. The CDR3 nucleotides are TGTGCCAGCAGTGAAGCTGCGGGCCACGGAAACACCATATATTTT.

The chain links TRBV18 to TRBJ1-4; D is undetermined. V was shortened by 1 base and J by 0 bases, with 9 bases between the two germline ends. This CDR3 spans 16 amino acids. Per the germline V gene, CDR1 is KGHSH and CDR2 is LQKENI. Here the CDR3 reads CASSPLDAATNEKLFF. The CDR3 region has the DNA TGTGCCAGCTCACCACTCGACGCGGCAACTAATGAAAAACTGTTTTTT.

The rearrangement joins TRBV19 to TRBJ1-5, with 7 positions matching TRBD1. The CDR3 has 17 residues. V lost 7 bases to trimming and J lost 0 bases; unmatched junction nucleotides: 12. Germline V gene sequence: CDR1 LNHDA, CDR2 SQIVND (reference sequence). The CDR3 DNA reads TGTGCCAGTACCTTTGGGGGACAGAGGTATAGCAATCAGCCCCAGCATTTT. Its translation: CASTFGGQRYSNQPQHF.

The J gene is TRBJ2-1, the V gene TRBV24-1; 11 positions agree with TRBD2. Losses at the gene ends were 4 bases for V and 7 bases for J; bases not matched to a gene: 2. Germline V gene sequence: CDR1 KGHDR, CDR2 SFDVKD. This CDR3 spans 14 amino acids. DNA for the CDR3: TGTGCCACCAGTGAATCTAGCGGGGGGAATGAGCAGTTCTTC. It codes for CATSESSGGNEQFF.

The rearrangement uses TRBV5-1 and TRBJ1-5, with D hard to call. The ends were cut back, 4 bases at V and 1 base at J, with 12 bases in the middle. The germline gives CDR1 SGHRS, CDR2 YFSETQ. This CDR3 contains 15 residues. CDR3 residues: CASSQDPSSNQPQHF. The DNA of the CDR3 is TGCGCCAGCAGCCAGGATCCTTCCAGCAATCAGCCCCAGCATTTT.

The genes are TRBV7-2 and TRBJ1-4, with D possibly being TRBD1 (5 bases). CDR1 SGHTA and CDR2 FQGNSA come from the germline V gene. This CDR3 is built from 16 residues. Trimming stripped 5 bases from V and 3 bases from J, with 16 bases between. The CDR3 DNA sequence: TGTGCCAGCAGCCCCGACGCAGGGCTACCTAATGAAAAACTGTTTTTT. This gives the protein CASSPDAGLPNEKLFF.

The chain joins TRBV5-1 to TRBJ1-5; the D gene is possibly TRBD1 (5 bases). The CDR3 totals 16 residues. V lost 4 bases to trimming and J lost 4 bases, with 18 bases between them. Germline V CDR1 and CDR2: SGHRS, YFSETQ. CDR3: CASSPAGGGENQPQHF. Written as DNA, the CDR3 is TGCGCCAGCAGCCCCGCGGGGGGGGGAGAAAATCAGCCCCAGCATTTT. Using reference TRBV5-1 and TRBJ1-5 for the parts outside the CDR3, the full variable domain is KAGVTQTPRYLIKTRGQQVTLSCSPISGHRSVSWYQQTPGQGLQFLFEYFSETQRNKGNFPGRFSGRQFSNSRSEMNVSTLELGDSALYLCASSPAGGGENQPQHFGDGTRLSIL.

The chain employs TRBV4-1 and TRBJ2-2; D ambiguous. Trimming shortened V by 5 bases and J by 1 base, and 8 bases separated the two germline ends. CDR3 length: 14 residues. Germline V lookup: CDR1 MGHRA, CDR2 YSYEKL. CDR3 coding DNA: TGCGCCAGCAGCTTCCCGGGGAACACCGGGGAGCTGTTTTTT. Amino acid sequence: CASSFPGNTGELFF.

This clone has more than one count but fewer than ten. This chain's CDR3 is CASSLGLASGETQYF. CDR3 nucleotides: TGTGCCAGCAGCCTAGGACTAGCGTCCGGCGAGACCCAGTACTTC. The chain is built from TRBV4-2 and TRBJ2-5; TRBD2 aligns across 9 bases. The CDR3 is 15 amino acids. J gave up 5 bases and V 4 bases, and 8 bases lay outside the gene matches. Germline-derived CDR1 and CDR2 are LGHNA and YNFKEQ.

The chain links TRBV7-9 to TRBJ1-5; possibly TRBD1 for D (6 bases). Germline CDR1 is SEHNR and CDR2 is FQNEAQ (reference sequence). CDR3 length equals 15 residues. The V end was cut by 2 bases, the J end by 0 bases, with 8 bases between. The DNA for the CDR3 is TGTGCCAGCAGCTTAACAGGGCTTAGCAATCAGCCCCAGCATTTT. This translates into CASSLTGLSNQPQHF.

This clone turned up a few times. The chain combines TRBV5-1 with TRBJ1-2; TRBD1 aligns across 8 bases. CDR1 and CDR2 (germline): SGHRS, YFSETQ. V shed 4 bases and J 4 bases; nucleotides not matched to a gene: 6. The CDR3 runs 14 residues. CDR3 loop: CASSAGGAGYGYTF. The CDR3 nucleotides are TGCGCCAGCAGCGCAGGGGGCGCCGGCTATGGCTACACCTTC.

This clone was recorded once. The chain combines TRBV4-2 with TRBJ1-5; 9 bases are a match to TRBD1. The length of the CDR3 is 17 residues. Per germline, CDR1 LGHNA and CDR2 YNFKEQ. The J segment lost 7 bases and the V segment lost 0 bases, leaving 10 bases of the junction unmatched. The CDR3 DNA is TGTGCCAGCAGCCAAGATGGGGACAGGGCACCAGAACAGCCCCAGCATTTT. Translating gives CASSQDGDRAPEQPQHF.

The chain's CDR3 is CASNGVGGGYNSPLHF. CDR3 nucleotide sequence: TGTGCCAGTAATGGGGTAGGGGGTGGATATAATTCACCCCTCCACTTT. This chain links TRBV19 with TRBJ1-6; a possible D gene is TRBD1 (6 bases). This CDR3 spans 16 amino acids. Germline values: CDR1 LNHDA, CDR2 SQIVND (reference sequence). V lost 7 bases and J lost 4, with 17 bases in between.

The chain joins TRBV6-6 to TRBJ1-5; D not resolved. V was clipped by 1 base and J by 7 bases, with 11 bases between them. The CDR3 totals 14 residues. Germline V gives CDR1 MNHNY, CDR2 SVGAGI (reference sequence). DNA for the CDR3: TGTGCCAGCAGTTACTTGGGCTATCGGCAGCCCCAGCATTTT. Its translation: CASSYLGYRQPQHF.

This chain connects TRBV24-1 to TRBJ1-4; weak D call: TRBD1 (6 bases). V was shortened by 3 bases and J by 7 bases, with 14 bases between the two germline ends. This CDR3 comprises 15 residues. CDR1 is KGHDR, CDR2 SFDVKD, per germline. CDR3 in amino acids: CATSDPGDTGEKLFF. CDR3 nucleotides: TGTGCCACCAGTGATCCAGGGGATACGGGTGAAAAACTGTTTTTT.

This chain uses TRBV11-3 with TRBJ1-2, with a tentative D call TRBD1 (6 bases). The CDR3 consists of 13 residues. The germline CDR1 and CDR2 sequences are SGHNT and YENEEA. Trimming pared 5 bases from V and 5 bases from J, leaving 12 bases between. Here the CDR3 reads CASSHRDGYGYTF. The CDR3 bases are TGTGCCAGCAGCCACAGGGACGGGTATGGCTACACCTTC.

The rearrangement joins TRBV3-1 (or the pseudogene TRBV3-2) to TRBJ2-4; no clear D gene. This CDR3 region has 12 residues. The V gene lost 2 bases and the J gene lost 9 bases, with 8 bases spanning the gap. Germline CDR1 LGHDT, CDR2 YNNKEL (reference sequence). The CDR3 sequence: CASSQTRGIQYF. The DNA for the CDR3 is TGTGCCAGCAGCCAAACCCGCGGCATTCAGTACTTC.

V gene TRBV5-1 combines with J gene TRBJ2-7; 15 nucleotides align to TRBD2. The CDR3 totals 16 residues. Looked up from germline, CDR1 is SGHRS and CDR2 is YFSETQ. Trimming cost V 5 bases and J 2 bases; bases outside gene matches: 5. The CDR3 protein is CASRRTSGGAPYEQYF. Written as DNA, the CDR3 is TGCGCCAGCAGACGGACTAGCGGGGGGGCACCCTACGAGCAGTACTTC.

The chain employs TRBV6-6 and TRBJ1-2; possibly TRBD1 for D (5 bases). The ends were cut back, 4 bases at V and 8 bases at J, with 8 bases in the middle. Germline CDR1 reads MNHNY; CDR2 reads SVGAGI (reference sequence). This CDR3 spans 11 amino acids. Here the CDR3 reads CASSSGGGYTF. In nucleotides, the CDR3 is TGTGCCAGCAGTTCGGGGGGGGGCTACACCTTC.